These 27 T cell receptor beta chains were all obtained from the same sample, sequenced in a study of blood T cells in healthy people across ages. Alongside a J-beta primer mix, a sample-barcoded 5' primer served in a second PCR lasting roughly 7 to 12 cycles. TCRdb fed the 5' RACE reads into MiXCR, producing one record per CDR3 protein. In the table there are fewer than 900,000 distinct CDR3 sequences, 35% to 40% of which are singletons. Input material: blood. The receptors were sampled from a man aged 18 to 30 in good health.

The chain uses TRBV18 and TRBJ2-2; D gene unclear. Trimming left V 1 base short and J 7 bases short, with 7 bases between. The CDR3 loop spans 13 amino acids. CDR1 is KGHSH, CDR2 LQKENI, per germline. The CDR3 is CASSPRVGGELFF. For the CDR3, the DNA is TGTGCCAGCTCACCACGGGTAGGCGGGGAGCTGTTTTTT.

A word on this clonotype: This sequence may be a read error, since a much larger clone differs from it by one base. The chain joins TRBV14 to TRBJ2-7; 8 bases map to TRBD2. This CDR3 is built from 18 residues. After removal of 3 bases from V and 7 bases from J, the junction contained 20 bases not matched to a gene. Germline V gene data show CDR1 as SGHDN and CDR2 as FVKESK. CDR3 coding DNA: TGTGCCAGCAGCCATACCCGGGGGGGCCCCTTTGGTTACAATGAGCAGTACTTC. Protein product: CASSHTRGGPFGYNEQYF.

The chain combines TRBV29-1 with TRBJ2-7; perhaps TRBD1 as D (5 bases). The V gene's germline CDR1 is SQVTM and CDR2 ANQGSEA. The CDR3 has 11 amino acids. Trimming shortened V by 4 bases and J by 6 bases, and 10 bases separated the two germline ends. The CDR3 is CSVALRAEQYF. In DNA, the CDR3 is TGCAGCGTTGCTCTCAGGGCCGAGCAGTACTTC.

This clonotype was counted at least ten times. The CDR3 spells CASSLQETLNGYTF. The CDR3 nucleotides read TGTGCCAGCAGTTTGCAGGAGACCCTAAACGGCTACACCTTC. The chain uses TRBV12-3 or TRBV12-4 and TRBJ1-2; no firm D call. The CDR3 runs to 14 residues. V was trimmed by 3 bases and J by 8 bases, leaving 16 bases between them.

The rearrangement joins TRBV7-8 to TRBJ2-5; weak D call: TRBD2 (5 bases). With the DNA end fitting TRBJ2-7 better, the J assignment may be wrong. CDR1 is SGHVS, CDR2 FQNEAQ, per germline. The CDR3 runs 15 residues. The DNA of the CDR3 is TGTGCCAGCAGCTTAAAGGAGAGGGTTCCCCACGAGCAGTACTTC. Translating gives CASSLKERVPHEQYF.

The J gene is TRBJ2-1, the V gene TRBV5-6; tentative D call: TRBD2 (5 bases). V was shortened by 4 bases and J by 10 bases, with 9 bases between the two germline ends. This CDR3 contains 11 residues. Germline CDR1 is SGHDT and CDR2 is YYEEEE. CDR3 in DNA: TGTGCCAGCAGCCGACTAAGCGAGCAGTTCTTC. This translates into CASSRLSEQFF.

The chain is built from TRBV12-3 or TRBV12-4 and TRBJ1-2, with a weak D call TRBD1 (5 bases). This CDR3 contains 14 residues. V was shortened by 3 bases and J by 3 bases, with 11 bases between the two germline ends. The CDR3 protein is CASSFPQGDYGYTF. CDR3 bases: TGTGCCAGCAGTTTTCCCCAGGGAGACTATGGCTACACCTTC.

The chain recombines TRBV28 with TRBJ1-5; no firm D call. The CDR3 contains 12 residues. The germline V gene has CDR1 MDHEN and CDR2 SYDVKM. V dropped 7 bases and J dropped 0 bases, with 4 bases sitting between them. CDR3 nucleotides: TGTGCCAGCAAATTTAGCAATCAGCCCCAGCATTTT. Amino acid sequence: CASKFSNQPQHF.

This clonotype was seen a handful of times. This rearrangement joins TRBV28 to TRBJ2-5; 8 positions match TRBD1. V lost 5 bases and J lost 7; bases outside the gene matches: 15. The length of the CDR3 is 16 residues. Germline V gene lookup returns CDR1 MDHEN and CDR2 SYDVKM. CDR3 in DNA: TGTGCCAGCAGTGAACATGCAGGGGGCTCGGCCGGGACCCAGTACTTC. Its protein product is CASSEHAGGSAGTQYF.

The chain is built from TRBV7-9 and TRBJ1-1; a possible D gene is TRBD1 (5 bases). CDR1 and CDR2 (germline): SEHNR, FQNEAQ (reference sequence). V lost 6 bases and J lost 0, with 17 bases in between. The length of the CDR3 is 16 residues. The CDR3 here is CASRAGLGEMNTEAFF. The CDR3 bases are TGTGCCAGCAGGGCAGGGTTGGGGGAAATGAACACTGAAGCTTTCTTT. Full variable domain (remainder filled in from reference TRBV7-9 and TRBJ1-1): DTGVSQNPRHKITKRGQNVTFRCDPISEHNRLYWYRQTLGQGPEFLTYFQNEAQLEKSRLLSDRFSAERPKGSFSTLEIQRTEQGDSAMYLCASRAGLGEMNTEAFFGQGTRLTVV.

There are many counts of this clonotype. The V and J genes are TRBV5-1 and TRBJ2-3; D remains unclear. V lost 4 bases and J lost 0, with 6 bases in between. CDR3 length equals 13 residues. The V gene's germline CDR1 is SGHRS and CDR2 YFSETQ. CDR3 loop: CASSQTSTDTQYF. The CDR3, as DNA: TGCGCCAGCAGCCAGACGAGCACAGATACGCAGTATTTT.

This chain uses TRBV12-3 or TRBV12-4 with TRBJ2-7; possible D gene TRBD2, 5 bases. The CDR3 has 16 residues. The V gene lost 5 bases and the J gene lost 7 bases, with 24 bases spanning the gap. The DNA for the CDR3 is TGTGCCAGCAGTATATCCGGGGAATTTACCTACAATGAGCAGTACTTC. This codes for CASSISGEFTYNEQYF.

V gene TRBV13 combines with J gene TRBJ2-7, with TRBD2 matching 12 bases. This CDR3 has 18 amino acids. V lost 0 bases to trimming and J lost 0 bases; unmatched junction nucleotides: 6. CDR1 is PRHDT, CDR2 FYEKMQ, per germline (reference sequence). CDR3 sequence reads: CASSLGLAGGPNSYEQYF. The CDR3, as DNA: TGTGCCAGCAGCTTAGGGCTAGCGGGAGGGCCTAACTCCTACGAGCAGTACTTC.

In its sample, this clonotype was seen a few times. The chain uses TRBV5-5 and TRBJ1-1; D unclear. The CDR3 consists of 15 residues. The V gene's germline CDR1 is SGHKS and CDR2 YYEKEE (reference sequence). V lost 4 bases and J 3 bases, leaving 16 bases between the germline ends. Here the CDR3 DNA reads TGTGCCAGCAGCCGGCGACACGGGGTCGACACTGAAGCTTTCTTT. It is translated as CASSRRHGVDTEAFF.

V gene TRBV7-9 combines with J gene TRBJ1-5; 7 bases are a match to TRBD1. V lost 5 bases and J lost 0; bases outside the gene matches: 16. The CDR3 is 19 residues long. Germline assignment: CDR1 SEHNR and CDR2 FQNEAQ (reference sequence). In nucleotides, the CDR3 is TGTGCCAGCAGCGCTTCAGGACCAGGGGGAGTATATAGCAATCAGCCCCAGCATTTT. Translating gives CASSASGPGGVYSNQPQHF.

The chain joins TRBV20-1 to TRBJ1-2; D is uncertain. Trimming pared 6 bases from V and 6 bases from J, leaving 8 bases between. This CDR3 has 10 residues. From germline, CDR1 is DFQATT and CDR2 SNEGSKA (reference sequence). In DNA, the CDR3 is TGCAGTGCCCGTCCCGATGGCTACACCTTC. Protein product: CSARPDGYTF.

Turning to this clonotype: Possible read error: a much larger clone is one base away. V and J are TRBV4-3 and TRBJ2-4; no clear D gene. Germline CDR1 LGHNA, CDR2 YSLEER. Trimming left V 1 base short and J 13 bases short, with 23 bases between. The CDR3 loop spans 16 amino acids. The CDR3 here is CASSQVASRITYGQYF. The CDR3, as DNA: TGCGCCAGCAGCCAAGTCGCGTCTCGGATTACCTACGGGCAGTACTTC.

This clonotype came up a few times. The chain uses TRBV20-1 and TRBJ1-2; 10 bases map to TRBD1. CDR3 length: 15 residues. Germline trimming cut 3 bases from V and 5 bases from J; bases unmatched to any gene: 9. Germline V CDR1 and CDR2: DFQATT, SNEGSKA (reference sequence). The CDR3 bases are TGCAGTGCTAGCCTCGGACAGGGGGATCTTTATGGCTACACCTTC. This sequence encodes CSASLGQGDLYGYTF.

This clonotype was observed a handful of times. In DNA form, the CDR3 reads TGTGCCAGCCTCGGGGGGAGGAAGGATGGGACTGAAGCTTTCTTT. Its protein product is CASLGGRKDGTEAFF. This chain links TRBV6-5 with TRBJ1-1; possibly TRBD1 for D (5 bases). The CDR3 length is 15 residues. Germline V gene data show CDR1 as MNHEY and CDR2 as SVGAGI. The V and J ends lost 8 bases and 5 bases respectively, with 21 bases between them.

This clonotype came up a few times. This chain joins TRBV12-3 or TRBV12-4 and TRBJ2-3; a weak D match, TRBD2 (5 bases). Trimming took 3 bases from V and 0 from J, leaving 13 bases between them. This CDR3 comprises 16 residues. Written as DNA, the CDR3 is TGTGCCAGCAGTTTTTCCGGGGTCATGAGCACAGATACGCAGTATTTT. Protein product: CASSFSGVMSTDTQYF.

A few counts support this clonotype. V usage is TRBV27 and J usage is TRBJ2-3; TRBD1 matches 7 bases. This CDR3 spans 16 amino acids. The junction had 10 bases not matched to a gene; V was cut back by 6 bases and J by 1 base. The germline gives CDR1 MNHEY, CDR2 SMNVEV (reference sequence). CDR3 bases: TGTGCCAGCAGACCCCGACAGGGCCCCCGCACAGATACGCAGTATTTT. Protein product: CASRPRQGPRTDTQYF.

The chain combines TRBV6-6 with TRBJ2-7, with 7 positions matching TRBD1. CDR1 and CDR2 from the germline V gene are MNHNY and SVGAGI (reference sequence). This CDR3 comprises 13 residues. The V segment lost 9 bases and the J segment 2 bases; nucleotides outside the gene matches: 7. CDR3 in amino acids: CASFSQGAYEQYF. The DNA of the CDR3 is TGTGCCAGTTTCTCGCAGGGGGCCTACGAGCAGTACTTC.

The chain combines TRBV2 with TRBJ1-5; D gene uncertain. Trimming removed 7 bases at V and 2 bases at J, with 12 bases between. The CDR3 extends over 14 amino acids. Germline CDR1 is SNHLY and CDR2 is FYNNEI. CDR3 in DNA: TGTGCCAGCATCCCTGGGTTGGGCAATCAGCCCCAGCATTTT. Protein sequence: CASIPGLGNQPQHF.

The chain employs TRBV20-1 and TRBJ2-5; 13 bases are a match to TRBD2. The CDR3 consists of 16 residues. CDR1 and CDR2 from the germline V gene are DFQATT and SNEGSKA (reference sequence). CDR3 nucleotide sequence: TGCAGGCCTCACCGTCAACTAGCGGGAGGGGAGGTGACCCAGTACTTC. This codes for CRPHRQLAGGEVTQYF.

V is TRBV7-2 and J is TRBJ2-1; D is unresolved. CDR3 length: 15 amino acids. CDR1 and CDR2 (germline): SGHTA, FQGNSA. The ends were cut back, 0 bases at V and 7 bases at J, with 13 bases in the middle. CDR3 in amino acids: CASSLAYSSGNEQFF. CDR3 coding DNA: TGTGCCAGCAGCTTAGCGTACTCCTCCGGGAATGAGCAGTTCTTC.

In this sample, this clonotype turned up a few times. The chain uses TRBV12-3 or TRBV12-4 and TRBJ2-5; 7 nucleotides align to TRBD1. Germline trimming cut 5 bases from V and 1 base from J; bases unmatched to any gene: 7. The CDR3 is 15 amino acids. The CDR3 loop is CASSAPGDSQETQYF. CDR3 DNA sequence: TGTGCCAGCAGTGCACCCGGGGACAGCCAAGAGACCCAGTACTTC.

The V and J genes are TRBV7-2 and TRBJ1-1, with D uncertain. Trimming cost V 3 bases and J 7 bases, with 15 bases left between them. The CDR3 contains 14 residues. The germline V gene encodes CDR1 SGHTA and CDR2 FQGNSA. CDR3 amino acids: CASSLAQAGFEAFF. As DNA, the CDR3 is TGTGCCAGCAGCTTGGCCCAGGCGGGGTTTGAAGCTTTCTTT.